This entry features one T cell receptor beta chain sequence. The antigen is undetermined. The sample is drawn from a study of OX40 agonist ivuxolimab in advanced cancers. Looking at the study overall: With ivuxolimab, an agonistic anti-OX40 (CD134) antibody, patients were treated. Earlier treatment with anti-PD-1, anti-PD-L1 or anti-CTLA-4 was permitted, and approximately 38% had received some. The study's findings and limits: Researchers report that CD8+ T cells had, on average, more expanded clones than CD4+. Among the nonresponders, some also had low normalized T-cell clonal expansion.

This table comes from immunoSEQ multiplex PCR, and its TCRdb copy is limited to in-frame clones, with some not included. The table has 60,000 or so clones, less than 90% seen once. The starting material was CD4+ or CD8+ T cells sorted from blood, obtained in a trial of the OX40 agonist ivuxolimab. The clonotype originates from an adult with an advanced solid tumor such as melanoma, head and neck, liver or kidney cancer.

CDR3 protein: CASSSETPDTQYF. DNA of the CDR3: TGCGCCAGCAGTTCAGAGACCCCGGATACGCAGTATTTT. The V gene is TRBV10-1, the J gene TRBJ2-3; no reliable D call. Germline values: CDR1 WNHNN, CDR2 SYGVQD (reference sequence). The CDR3 length is 13 residues. Trimming cost V 5 bases and J 6 bases, with 12 bases left between them.